A selection of T cell receptor beta chains follows, all from one sample in a study of T cell responses to AZD1222 COVID-19 vaccine. Produced via immunoSEQ multiplex PCR; TCRdb's table is partial and in-frame only. The sample yields about 140,000 clones, more than 85% seen once. The specimen comprised peripheral blood, sampled on day 0 of AZD1222 vaccination. These TCRs come from an adult in good health. CDR3s include the opening cysteine and the closing phenylalanine or tryptophan. The D gene is left open where the match is weak. Not every row has a clone size; where given, it reads once, few, many or a size class.

d_call	j_call	clone_size	v_call	cdr3_aa	cdr3_nt
.	TRBJ1-6	.	TRBV13	CASSLGTPGQLGNSPLHF	TGTGCCAGCAGCTTAGGGACACCCGGACAGCTTGGAAATTCACCCCTCCACTTT
TRBD1	TRBJ2-5	.	TRBV29-1	CSVRPRDRGRETQYF	TGCAGCGTCCGACCCCGGGACAGGGGAAGGGAGACCCAGTACTTC
TRBD1	TRBJ1-2	.	TRBV24-1	CATSDGQGTGGYTF	TGTGCCACCAGTGATGGACAGGGGACCGGTGGCTACACCTTC
.	TRBJ2-7	.	TRBV28	CASSFNTYEQYF	TGTGCCAGCAGTTTTAACACCTACGAGCAGTACTTC
TRBD1	TRBJ1-3	.	TRBV29-1	CSTGTGVGNTIYF	TGCAGCACCGGGACAGGGGTAGGAAACACCATATATTTT
.	TRBJ1-2	.	TRBV12-5	CASGSVGLEAAMSGYTF	TGTGCTAGTGGTTCCGTCGGGCTGGAGGCCGCGATGTCGGGCTACACCTTC
.	TRBJ2-7	.	TRBV28	CASRRGQGASYEQYF	TGTGCCAGCAGACGGGGGCAGGGAGCCTCCTACGAGCAGTACTTC
.	TRBJ1-4	.	TRBV5-1	CASSFQAATNEKLFF	TGCGCCAGCAGCTTCCAGGCAGCAACTAATGAAAAACTGTTTTTT
TRBD1	TRBJ1-5	many	TRBV6-6	CASSDSRGPWQPQHF	TGTGCCAGCTCCGATTCAAGGGGGCCTTGGCAGCCCCAGCATTTT
.	TRBJ1-1	.	TRBV7-6	CASSIGVPRNTEAFF	TGTGCCAGCAGCATAGGGGTCCCCAGGAACACTGAAGCTTTCTTT
.	TRBJ2-5	.	TRBV4-3	CASSQDPTGTWETQYF	TGCGCCAGCAGCCAAGACCCGACAGGGACTTGGGAGACCCAGTACTTC
.	TRBJ2-5	.	TRBV3-1/TRBV3-2	CASSHGEGAGVVQYF	TGTGCCAGCAGCCACGGAGAGGGGGCGGGGGTTGTCCAGTACTTC
.	TRBJ2-4	.	TRBV5-1	CASSLRTGTSMHIQYF	TGCGCCAGCAGCTTGCGCACAGGGACCTCGATGCACATTCAGTACTTC
.	TRBJ2-2	few	TRBV19	CASTLRGVNTGELFF	TGTGCCAGTACCCTGAGGGGGGTTAACACCGGGGAGCTGTTTTTT
.	TRBJ2-3	.	TRBV11-2	CASSFVQGTDTQYF	TGTGCCAGCAGCTTCGTCCAGGGGACAGATACGCAGTATTTT
TRBD2	TRBJ2-1	.	TRBV27	CASSLVAGWDEQFF	TGTGCCAGCAGTTTAGTAGCGGGATGGGATGAGCAGTTCTTC
TRBD1	TRBJ1-2	.	TRBV3-1/TRBV3-2	CASSQLIGGGYTF	TGTGCCAGCAGCCAACTGATAGGGGGCGGCTACACCTTC
.	TRBJ2-7	.	TRBV20-1	CSAREGYEQYF	TGCAGTGCTAGAGAGGGATACGAGCAGTACTTC
.	TRBJ1-3	.	TRBV19	CASSILGHTGNTIYF	TGTGCCAGTAGTATACTAGGACACACTGGAAACACCATATATTTT
.	TRBJ1-5	.	TRBV10-3	CAISSQGSNQPQHF	TGTGCCATCAGTTCACAGGGTAGCAATCAGCCCCAGCATTTT
.	TRBJ1-2	.	TRBV2	CASSQDGDDGYTF	TGTGCCAGCAGCCAGGACGGGGACGATGGCTACACCTTC
TRBD1	TRBJ1-6	.	TRBV2	CASRRTGPNSPLHF	TGTGCCAGCAGAAGGACAGGGCCAAATTCACCCCTCCACTTT
.	TRBJ1-2	.	TRBV7-2	CASSYDSNYGYTF	TGTGCCAGCAGCTACGACAGTAACTATGGCTACACCTTC
.	TRBJ1-3	.	TRBV12-1	CASSTPGASFSGNTIYF	TGTGCCAGCAGCACCCCCGGCGCGTCTTTCTCTGGAAACACCATATATTTT
TRBD2	TRBJ2-1	.	TRBV6-4	CASSEVAGGSYNEQFF	TGTGCCAGCAGTGAGGTAGCGGGAGGCTCCTACAATGAGCAGTTCTTC
TRBD1	TRBJ1-4	.	TRBV28	CASTSGTANEKLFF	TGTGCCAGTACCTCCGGGACAGCTAATGAAAAACTGTTTTTT
.	TRBJ1-1	once	TRBV6-1	CASSEVAPTTEAFF	TGTGCCAGCAGTGAAGTGGCCCCCACCACTGAAGCTTTCTTT
.	TRBJ1-4	few	TRBV7-8	CASSLGGAAYEKLFF	TGTGCCAGCAGCTTAGGTGGGGCTGCTTATGAAAAACTGTTTTTT
TRBD1	TRBJ1-5	.	TRBV19	CASNGGTGYQPQHF	TGTGCCAGTAATGGCGGGACAGGTTATCAGCCCCAGCATTTT
.	TRBJ2-3	.	TRBV9	CASSVAPSLNTDTQYF	TGTGCCAGCAGCGTAGCACCCTCCCTTAACACAGATACGCAGTATTTT